The 8 T cell receptor beta chains presented below share a single source sample, sequenced in a study of blood T cell repertoires in COVID-19. Sequencing used immunoSEQ multiplex PCR; TCRdb keeps in-frame clones, though not all of them. The table has tens of thousands of clones, roughly four fifths seen once. Sequences were obtained from peripheral blood. The receptors originated from an elderly woman with acute or convalescent COVID-19.

With regard to this clone: Germline is not matched at one junction end, which may reflect a read error. The rearrangement uses TRBV29-1 and TRBJ2-5, with unresolved D. Per germline, CDR1 SQVTM and CDR2 ANQGSEA. This CDR3 spans 10 amino acids. CDR3 nucleotides: TGCAGCGTTGGGCAAGAAACCCAGTACTTC. Its translation: CSVGQETQYF. Based on the CDR3 plus reference TRBV29-1 and TRBJ2-5, the full variable domain is SAVISQKPSRDICQRGTSLTIQCQVDSQVTMMFWYRQQPGQSLTLIATANQGSEATYESGFVIDKFPISRPNLTFSTLTVSNMSPEDSSIYLCSVGQETQYFGPGTRLLVL.

The chain combines TRBV19 with TRBJ1-2, with D possibly TRBD1 on 6 matching bases. This CDR3 is 11 amino acids long. CDR1 LNHDA and CDR2 SQIVND come from the germline V gene (reference sequence). V shed 6 bases and J shed 4 bases, with 6 bases lying between them. The CDR3 bases are TGTGCCAGTAGGGACAGCTATGGCTACACCTTC. Translation gives CASRDSYGYTF. Drawing the rest from reference TRBV19 and TRBJ1-2, the complete variable domain is DGGITQSPKYLFRKEGQNVTLSCEQNLNHDAMYWYRQDPGQGLRLIYYSQIVNDFQKGDIAEGYSVSREKKESFPLTVTSAQKNPTAFYLCASRDSYGYTFGSGTRLTVV.

CDR3 coding DNA: TGTGCCAGCAGTTCGCGGGGGTCGGAGCAGTACTTC. It yields the protein CASSSRGSEQYF. V and J are TRBV12-3 or TRBV12-4 and TRBJ2-7; 7 nucleotides match TRBD2. This CDR3 has 12 amino acids. Unmatched junction bases numbered 4, after V lost 4 bases and J lost 7 bases.

The chain uses TRBV4-1 and TRBJ1-5, with TRBD1 matching 8 bases. The length of the CDR3 is 15 residues. V gave up 2 bases and J gave up 5 bases; unmatched junction bases: 5. CDR1 and CDR2 (germline): MGHRA, YSYEKL. The CDR3 sequence: CASSQRQGSYQPQHF. In DNA, the CDR3 is TGCGCCAGCAGCCAACGACAGGGGTCTTATCAGCCCCAGCATTTT.

This sequence joins TRBV5-6 and TRBJ2-7; D unresolved. The germline CDR1 and CDR2 sequences are SGHDT and YYEEEE. CDR3 length: 15 residues. The V end lost 2 bases, the J end lost 10 bases, and 22 bases lay between the germline ends. Written as DNA, the CDR3 is TGTGCCAGCAGCTTAGGTCGCAGGAACCCTACGATTCAGTACTTC. Its translation is CASSLGRRNPTIQYF.

The chain is built from TRBV6-1 and TRBJ1-1, with D maybe TRBD1 (5 bases). CDR1 MNHNS and CDR2 SASEGT come from the germline V gene. This CDR3 region has 19 residues. The V end was cut by 4 bases, the J end by 0 bases, with 24 bases between. The CDR3 DNA reads as TGTGCCAGCAGTGGGCCCGCGACAGACTTATTCCCCATGAACACTGAAGCTTTCTTT. Translated: CASSGPATDLFPMNTEAFF.

This chain connects TRBV24-1 to TRBJ2-5; a possible D gene is TRBD2 (6 bases). Trimming stripped 3 bases from V and 6 bases from J, with 10 bases between. This CDR3 region has 13 residues. The germline gives CDR1 KGHDR, CDR2 SFDVKD. The CDR3 nucleotides read TGTGCCACCAGTGATAGACTAGGAAAGACCCAGTACTTC. Residues: CATSDRLGKTQYF.

This clone appeared once. This rearrangement joins TRBV5-1 to TRBJ1-2; 7 bases are a match to TRBD1. Per germline, CDR1 SGHRS and CDR2 YFSETQ. Trimming removed 3 bases from V and 10 bases from J; junction bases left unmatched: 12. This CDR3 is built from 14 residues. The CDR3 here is CASSSNPGQNIYTF. DNA for the CDR3: TGCGCCAGCAGCTCTAACCCGGGACAGAATATCTACACCTTC.